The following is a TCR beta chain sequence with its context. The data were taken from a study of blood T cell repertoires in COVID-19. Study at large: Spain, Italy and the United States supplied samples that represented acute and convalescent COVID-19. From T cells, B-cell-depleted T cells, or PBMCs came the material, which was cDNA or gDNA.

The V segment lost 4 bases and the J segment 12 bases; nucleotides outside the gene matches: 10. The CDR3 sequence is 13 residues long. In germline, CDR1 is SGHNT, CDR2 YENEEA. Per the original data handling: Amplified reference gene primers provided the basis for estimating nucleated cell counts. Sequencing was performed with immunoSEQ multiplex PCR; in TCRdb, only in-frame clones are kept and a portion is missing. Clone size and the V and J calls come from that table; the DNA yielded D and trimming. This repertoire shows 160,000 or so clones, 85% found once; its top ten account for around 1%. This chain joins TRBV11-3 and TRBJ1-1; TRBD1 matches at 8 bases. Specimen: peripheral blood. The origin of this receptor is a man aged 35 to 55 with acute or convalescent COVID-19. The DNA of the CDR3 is TGTGCCAGCAGCTCGGGACAGGCAGAGGTTCCTTTCTTT. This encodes CASSSGQAEVPFF.